This T cell receptor beta chain was captured in a study of brain T cells in children with intractable seizures (dated by TCRdb to the early 2020s). Notes on the research overall: Resected brain tissue from about 50 pediatric epilepsy surgery cases was initially screened for immune gene transcripts with a NanoString immunology panel. Of the approximately twelve selected surgery cases, pre-surgery blood was also sequenced for eight, so four had brain tissue only. Overall results and qualifications from the work: The patients' HCMV serostatus was not known, and viral specificity was inferred solely from CDR3 sequence similarity. Because sequencing depth was different between pre-surgery and post-surgery blood, clones absent from the pre-surgery sample may reflect undersampling.

On this clone: The clone's antigen remains unknown. Base-call qualities are not available, and no considerably larger clone is one nucleotide away.

Trimming takes 9 bases from V and 4 bases from J, and the germline ends sit 25 bases apart. According to the germline V gene (reference sequence), CDR1 reads LNHDA and CDR2 reads SQIVND. The cysteine opens and the phenylalanine closes a CDR3 of 16 amino acids. Only the CDR3 part of the read is kept: 48 bases, read in frame from the first base. The immunoSEQ assay was applied to genomic DNA to generate the TCR beta chain sequences. Processing in the source paper ran as follows. CDR3 sequences not starting with the conserved framework cysteine at position 104 were manually removed. To get clonality, the normalized Shannon's Diversity Index was subtracted from one, giving values from 0 (maximal diversity) to 1 (oligoclonal). To check whether a given CDR3 had different frequencies in two samples, for example brain versus blood, chi-squared comparison-of-proportions tests were used. Public clonotypes were found by searching immuneACCESS, and the VDJdb browser was used to assess similarity to known antiviral clonotypes. TCRdb took over this immuneACCESS table, retaining in-frame rearrangements with V and J assigned. Such tables are incomplete; in checked studies, under half of the missing clones stem from an unresolved V gene, and the remainder is unexplained. V, J and clone size derive from that table, while D and trimming were established from the DNA sequence. Across this sample there are about 76,000 clones, with about 92% seen only once. The ten largest account for 1.5% to 1.7% of the sample.

The time point label of this sample denotes: resected brain tissue, or blood drawn just prior to surgery. The surgery cases that showed the highest brain T cell transcript signatures were chosen for TCR beta chain sequencing of brain tissue, and of blood when it was available. Prior to surgery, the patients had been treated with at least one anti-epileptic drug. TCR-sequenced patients were children with drug-resistant epilepsy due to tuberous sclerosis complex, focal cortical dysplasia, Rasmussen encephalitis or hemimegalencephaly. Bulk genomic DNA was extracted from unsorted brain tissue and whole blood with the Monarch genomic DNA purification kit.

This clonotype was obtained from a boy younger than two with tuberous sclerosis and intractable seizures. The sequencing used peripheral blood, collected at surgery. The rearrangement combines TRBV19 with TRBJ2-7, with TRBD2 as a weak D call on 6 bases. The CDR3 corresponds to CASQRDFEIWRYEQYF. The nucleotides read TGTGCCAGCCAACGGGACTTTGAGATCTGGAGGTACGAGCAGTACTTC. The full variable domain, with segments outside the CDR3 supplied by the reference TRBV19 and TRBJ2-7 proteins, appears as DGGITQSPKYLFRKEGQNVTLSCEQNLNHDAMYWYRQDPGQGLRLIYYSQIVNDFQKGDIAEGYSVSREKKESFPLTVTSAQKNPTAFYLCASQRDFEIWRYEQYFGPGTRLTVT.